This entry lists 8 T cell receptor beta chains sequenced from one sample in a study of T cells in Graves' hyperthyroidism and ophthalmopathy. Amplification of TCR beta CDR3 regions used RNA as the template. During a first-round RT-PCR of the TCR CDR3, the HTBI primer set was used. TCRdb independently ran MiXCR on the multiplex PCR reads; one entry per CDR3 protein. Here the sample spans hundreds of thousands of distinct CDR3 sequences, around 15% being singletons. The sample consisted of blood. Source of these receptors: a woman in her thirties or forties with Graves' ophthalmopathy.

This clonotype came up many times. The chain carries TRBV6-5 and TRBJ2-7; no clear D. Trimming took 0 bases from V and 5 from J, leaving 14 bases between them. Germline CDR1 is MNHEY and CDR2 is SVGAGI. The CDR3 sequence is 15 residues long. In DNA, the CDR3 is TGTGCCAGCAGTTACTCCGCCGGCGTTGTGAACGAGCAGTACTTC. This encodes CASSYSAGVVNEQYF.

This clonotype was seen a few times. Possible read error: a much larger clone is one base away. This chain connects TRBV29-1 to TRBJ2-7; 11 positions match TRBD1. Germline assignment: CDR1 SQVTM and CDR2 ANQGSEA. The CDR3 length is 15 residues. The DNA for the CDR3 is TGCGGCGTAAAACATGGGGACAGGGGGGGACGGGAGCAGTACTTC. Protein product: CGVKHGDRGGREQYF.

This clonotype occurred a few times. Germline and junction disagree at one end, which may indicate a read error. This chain uses TRBV12-3 or TRBV12-4 with TRBJ2-2; TRBD2 might be the D (5 bases). The CDR3 extends over 16 amino acids. CDR3 sequence: CASSLGPGTNTGELVF. The CDR3 nucleotides are TGTGCCAGCAGTTTAGGCCCTGGTACGAACACCGGGGAGCTGGTTTTT.

Concerning this clonotype: One base away lies a much larger clone, so this may be a sequencing read error. The conserved closing phenylalanine or tryptophan is absent in this CDR3, likely reflecting a read error. This rearrangement joins TRBV28 to TRBJ2-7, with TRBD2 matching 10 bases. In germline, CDR1 is MDHEN, CDR2 SYDVKM. The CDR3 covers 13 residues. V shed 8 bases and J 3 bases; nucleotides not matched to a gene: 4. The CDR3 region has the DNA TGTGCCAGCTCCTCTAGCGGGGGCTACGAGCAGTACTCC. Translating gives CASSSSGGYEQYS.

This clonotype has at least ten counts. The V call is TRBV9, the J call TRBJ2-2; D remains unclear. V shed 0 bases and J shed 4 bases, with 4 bases lying between them. This CDR3 region has 13 residues. The germline CDR1 and CDR2 sequences are SGDLS and YYNGEE. The CDR3 DNA follows: TGTGCCAGCAGCGTAGGGGGCACCGGGGAGCTGTTTTTT. As protein: CASSVGGTGELFF.

This clonotype was counted at least ten times. The chain uses TRBV27 and TRBJ1-2; perhaps TRBD1 as D (5 bases). The CDR3 is 13 residues long. The V and J ends lost 6 bases and 0 bases respectively, with 8 bases between them. Germline V gives CDR1 MNHEY, CDR2 SMNVEV (reference sequence). As DNA, the CDR3 is TGTGCCAGCAGCGACAGAGCTAACTATGGCTACACCTTC. It is translated as CASSDRANYGYTF.

This clonotype was observed many times. V and J are TRBV4-3 and TRBJ1-1; D unresolved. The germline V gene encodes CDR1 LGHNA and CDR2 YSLEER. V was cut by 0 bases and J by 0 bases, with 8 bases left in between. The CDR3 runs 15 residues. The CDR3 coding sequence is TGCGCCAGCAGCCAAGATCGTGCAGTGAACACTGAAGCTTTCTTT. Translated, it gives CASSQDRAVNTEAFF.

The chain recombines TRBV30 with TRBJ2-5, with unresolved D. Germline V lookup: CDR1 GTSNPN, CDR2 SVGIG (reference sequence). V lost 5 bases, J lost 4 bases, and 11 bases lay in between. CDR3 length: 12 residues. This CDR3 reads CAWGSRRETQYF. For the CDR3, the DNA is TGTGCCTGGGGTTCCCGAAGAGAGACCCAGTACTTC.